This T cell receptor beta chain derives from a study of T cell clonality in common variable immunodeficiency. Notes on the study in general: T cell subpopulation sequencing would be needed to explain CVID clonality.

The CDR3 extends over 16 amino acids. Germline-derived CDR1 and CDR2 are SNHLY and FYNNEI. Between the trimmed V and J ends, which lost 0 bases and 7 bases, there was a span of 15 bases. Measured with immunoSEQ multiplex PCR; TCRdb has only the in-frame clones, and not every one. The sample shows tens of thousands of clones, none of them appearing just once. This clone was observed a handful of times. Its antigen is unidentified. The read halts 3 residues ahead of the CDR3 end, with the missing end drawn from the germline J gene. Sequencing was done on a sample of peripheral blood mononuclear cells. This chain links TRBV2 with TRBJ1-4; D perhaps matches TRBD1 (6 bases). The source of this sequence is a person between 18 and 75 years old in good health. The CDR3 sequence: CASSEALLGGGEKLFF. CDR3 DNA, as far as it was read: TGTGCCAGCAGTGAAGCGCTTCTAGGGGGGGGTGAAAAA. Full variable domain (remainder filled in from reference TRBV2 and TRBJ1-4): EPEVTQTPSHQVTQMGQEVILRCVPISNHLYFYWYRQILGQKVEFLVSFYNNEISEKSEIFDDQFSVERPDGSNFTLKIRSTKLEDSAMYFCASSEALLGGGEKLFFGSGTQLSVL.